This paragraph reports one T cell receptor beta chain. There are 14 residues in the CDR3. V trimming: 5 bases; J trimming: 2 bases; junction bases outside the gene matches: 6. Germline assignment: CDR1 SGHAT and CDR2 FQNNGV. The sample is drawn from a study of blood T cell repertoires in COVID-19. For the study at large: Researchers got acute and convalescent COVID-19 samples from the United States, Italy and Spain. T cells, B-cell-depleted T cells, or PBMCs provided the cDNA or gDNA that served as material.

TCRdb keeps only in-frame clones here, not all; method: immunoSEQ multiplex PCR. The table lists 150,000 to 200,000 clones, under 85% of them singletons. The chain carries TRBV11-2 and TRBJ2-7, with TRBD1 matching 7 bases. The clonotype was recovered from a woman between 40 and 55 years old with acute or convalescent COVID-19. The sequenced material came from peripheral blood. The CDR3 loop reads CASSPGTVTYEQYF. As DNA, the CDR3 is TGTGCCAGCAGCCCGGGGACAGTTACCTACGAGCAGTACTTC.